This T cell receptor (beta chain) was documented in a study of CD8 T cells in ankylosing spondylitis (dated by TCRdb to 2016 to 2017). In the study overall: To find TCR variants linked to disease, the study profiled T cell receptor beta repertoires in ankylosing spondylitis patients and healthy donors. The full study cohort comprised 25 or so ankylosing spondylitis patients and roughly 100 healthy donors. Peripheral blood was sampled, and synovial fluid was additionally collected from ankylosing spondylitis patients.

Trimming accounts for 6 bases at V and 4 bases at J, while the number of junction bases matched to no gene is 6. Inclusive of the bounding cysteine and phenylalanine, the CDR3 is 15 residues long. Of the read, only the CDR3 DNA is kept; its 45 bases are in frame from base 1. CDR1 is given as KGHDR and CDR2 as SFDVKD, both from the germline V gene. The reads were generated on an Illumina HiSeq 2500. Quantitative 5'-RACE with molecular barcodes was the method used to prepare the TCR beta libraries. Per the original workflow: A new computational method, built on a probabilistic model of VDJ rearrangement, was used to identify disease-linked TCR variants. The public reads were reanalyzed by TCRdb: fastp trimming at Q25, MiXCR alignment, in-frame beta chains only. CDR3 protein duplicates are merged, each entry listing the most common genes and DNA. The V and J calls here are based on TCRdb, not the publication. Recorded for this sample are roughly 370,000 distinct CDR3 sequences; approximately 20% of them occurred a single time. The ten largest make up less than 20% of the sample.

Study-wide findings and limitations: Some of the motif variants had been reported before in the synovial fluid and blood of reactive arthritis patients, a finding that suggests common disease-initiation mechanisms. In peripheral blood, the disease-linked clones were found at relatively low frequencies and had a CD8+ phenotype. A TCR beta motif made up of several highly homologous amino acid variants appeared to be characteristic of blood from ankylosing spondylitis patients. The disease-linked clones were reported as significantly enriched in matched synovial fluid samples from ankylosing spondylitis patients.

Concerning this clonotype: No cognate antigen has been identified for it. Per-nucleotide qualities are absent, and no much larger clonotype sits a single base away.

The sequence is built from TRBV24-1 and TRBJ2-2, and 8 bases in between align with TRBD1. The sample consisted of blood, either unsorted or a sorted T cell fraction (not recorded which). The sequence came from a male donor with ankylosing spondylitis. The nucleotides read TGTGCCACCAGTCCCAGGGGGCCGGGCACCGGGGAGCTGTTTTTT. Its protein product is CATSPRGPGTGELFF.